Shown below are 26 T cell receptor beta chains from a single sample sequenced in a study of T cell repertoires in cytomegalovirus infection. No antigen is known for these receptors. TCRdb redid the calling of the reads with MiXCR, one entry per CDR3 protein. In the table there are roughly 500,000 distinct CDR3 sequences, about 44% of which are singletons. Sequencing used cultured PBMCs, obtained from culture after CMV antigen stimulation. These receptor sequences come from a human donor in good health (CMV status not recorded). Some clones in this sample may be carry-over from other donors' samples.

This clonotype was recorded a few times. The chain uses TRBV7-9 and TRBJ2-3, with no clear D. Germline-derived CDR1 and CDR2 are SEHNR and FQNEAQ (reference sequence). The CDR3 has 17 amino acids. V was cut by 2 bases and J by 2 bases, with 17 bases left in between. CDR3 bases: TGTGCCAGCAGCTTAAGTTCGACGACTGCCAACACAGATACGCAGTATTTT. Translation: CASSLSSTTANTDTQYF. The variable domain in full, with the rest retrieved from reference TRBV7-9 and TRBJ2-3, is DTGVSQNPRHKITKRGQNVTFRCDPISEHNRLYWYRQTLGQGPEFLTYFQNEAQLEKSRLLSDRFSAERPKGSFSTLEIQRTEQGDSAMYLCASSLSSTTANTDTQYFGPGTRLTVL.

As to this clonotype: Possible read error: a much larger clone is one base away. The chain carries TRBV3-1 and TRBJ2-1; 10 bases agree with TRBD2. The CDR3 covers 15 residues. V gave up 2 bases and J gave up 3 bases; unmatched junction bases: 1. CDR1 and CDR2 (germline): LGHDT, YNNKEL (reference sequence). The CDR3 region has the DNA TGTGCCAGCAGCCAAATAGCGGGGGGCTACAATGAGCAGTTCTTC. It yields the protein CASSQIAGGYNEQFF.

V is TRBV20-1 and J is TRBJ1-6; TRBD1 matches 7 bases. This CDR3 is built from 14 residues. Germline loops: CDR1 DFQATT, CDR2 SNEGSKA (reference sequence). V lost 6 bases to trimming and J lost 9 bases; unmatched junction nucleotides: 11. This chain's CDR3 is CSAQDRVGGSPLHF. CDR3 sequence (DNA): TGCAGTGCGCAAGACAGGGTGGGAGGTTCACCCCTCCACTTT.

The rearrangement uses TRBV5-5 and TRBJ2-7; D ambiguous. The length of the CDR3 is 16 residues. Germline V gene data show CDR1 as SGHKS and CDR2 as YYEKEE (reference sequence). The V end lost 0 bases, the J end lost 2 bases, and 15 bases lay between the germline ends. The CDR3 spells CASSLGGNSYAYEQYF. The CDR3 region has the DNA TGTGCCAGCAGCTTGGGGGGAAACAGTTACGCCTACGAGCAGTACTTC.

This clonotype occurred a few times. The chain recombines TRBV7-3 with TRBJ2-1, with D perhaps TRBD2 (5 bases). Germline CDR1 and CDR2: SGHTA and FQGTGA. The CDR3 is 14 residues long. Deletions cut 1 base from V and 7 bases from J, with 11 bases between. The CDR3 bases are TGTGCCAGCAGCTTAAACCTTGGGAGAAATGAGCAGTTCTTC. Translated: CASSLNLGRNEQFF.

The rearrangement joins TRBV12-3 or TRBV12-4 to TRBJ1-4; TRBD1 might be the D (5 bases). CDR3 size: 14 residues. V gave up 4 bases and J gave up 8 bases, with 14 bases separating them. The CDR3 coding sequence is TGTGCCAGCAGTTCGAACGGAAAGGGGGAAAAACTGTTTTTT. Protein sequence: CASSSNGKGEKLFF.

In its sample, this clonotype was seen a few times. This rearrangement joins TRBV18 to TRBJ2-2; D is perhaps TRBD1 or TRBD2 (5 bases each). The germline gives CDR1 KGHSH, CDR2 LQKENI. CDR3 length: 14 amino acids. The V and J ends lost 2 bases and 6 bases respectively, with 10 bases between them. The CDR3 is CASSPGTRSGELFF. The DNA of the CDR3 is TGTGCCAGCTCACCAGGGACGAGGTCCGGGGAGCTGTTTTTT.

The table lists this clonotype with a few counts. The chain joins TRBV6-1 to TRBJ1-2; D gene unclear. Trimming pared 3 bases from V and 8 bases from J, leaving 7 bases between. The CDR3 totals 11 residues. Germline loops: CDR1 MNHNS, CDR2 SASEGT. CDR3 DNA: TGTGCCAGCAGTGAGGGCGGCGGCTACACCTTC. It yields the protein CASSEGGGYTF.

The chain's CDR3 is CASSLYQGLNSNQPQHF. The CDR3 coding sequence is TGTGCCAGCAGCTTATATCAGGGTCTGAATAGCAATCAGCCCCAGCATTTT. The V gene is TRBV7-8, the J gene TRBJ1-5; D is possibly TRBD1 (5 bases). Trimming left V 2 bases short and J 0 bases short, with 14 bases between. Germline V CDR1 and CDR2: SGHVS, FQNEAQ. CDR3 length equals 17 residues.

This clonotype has more than one count but fewer than ten. The rearrangement joins TRBV20-1 to TRBJ2-3; D is possibly TRBD2 (5 bases). The length of the CDR3 is 13 residues. Per germline, CDR1 DFQATT and CDR2 SNEGSKA (reference sequence). The germline V and J ends were trimmed by 3 bases and 6 bases, with 13 bases remaining between them. The CDR3 DNA is TGCAGTGCTAGTGCCGGAGCGGCGGATACGCAGTATTTT. This translates into CSASAGAADTQYF.

This sequence joins TRBV7-6 and TRBJ1-1; D is undetermined. Trimming removed 5 bases from V and 0 bases from J, with 10 bases in between. The CDR3 spans 14 residues. Germline V lookup: CDR1 SGHVS, CDR2 FNYEAQ. The CDR3, as DNA: TGTGCCAGCAGCGACCCTAGAGTGAACACTGAAGCTTTCTTT. Its translation is CASSDPRVNTEAFF.

This clonotype has a count of ten or more. The chain joins TRBV5-6 to TRBJ2-1; 9 nucleotides align to TRBD2. The CDR3 covers 15 residues. V trimming: 4 bases; J trimming: 2 bases; junction bases outside the gene matches: 4. CDR1 and CDR2 from the germline V gene are SGHDT and YYEEEE. The CDR3 coding sequence is TGTGCCAGCAGCCCGCTAGCGGGGACCTACAATGAGCAGTTCTTC. Its translation: CASSPLAGTYNEQFF.

The V gene is TRBV12-3 or TRBV12-4, the J gene TRBJ2-3; 7 bases map to TRBD2. This CDR3 comprises 15 residues. V dropped 3 bases and J dropped 1; count of bases not matched to a gene: 4. In DNA, the CDR3 is TGTGCCAGCAGTTTGGGGGGGACCCGCACAGATACGCAGTATTTT. This encodes CASSLGGTRTDTQYF.

The V and J genes are TRBV7-2 and TRBJ2-7; a weak D match, TRBD2 (5 bases). Germline CDR1 reads SGHTA; CDR2 reads FQGNSA. The CDR3 has 12 amino acids. The V and J ends lost 3 bases and 5 bases respectively, with 8 bases between them. The CDR3 here is CASSLPGDEQYF. DNA of the CDR3: TGTGCCAGCAGCTTGCCCGGGGACGAGCAGTACTTC.

The gene calls are TRBV7-2 and TRBJ2-1, with a weak D call TRBD2 (5 bases). The CDR3 has 15 residues. V lost 1 base and J lost 4, with 11 bases in between. Germline lookup yields CDR1 SGHTA and CDR2 FQGNSA. Written as DNA, the CDR3 is TGTGCCAGCAGCTTAGGGGAGCTCCAATACAATGAGCAGTTCTTC. Amino acid sequence: CASSLGELQYNEQFF.

This chain connects TRBV12-3 or TRBV12-4 to TRBJ2-1; unclear D gene. The CDR3 covers 12 residues. V was pared by 7 bases and J by 7 bases, with 11 bases between. CDR3 amino acids: CASIGPGNEQFF. The CDR3 DNA reads TGTGCCAGCATCGGCCCCGGTAATGAGCAGTTCTTC.

In its sample, this clonotype was seen once. The chain joins TRBV5-1 to TRBJ2-3, with 11 nucleotides matching TRBD2. Per germline, CDR1 SGHRS and CDR2 YFSETQ. This CDR3 has 16 residues. V dropped 6 bases and J dropped 2; count of bases not matched to a gene: 8. DNA for the CDR3: TGCGCCAGCACCAATCTAGCGGGGGGCCCCACAGATACGCAGTATTTT. Its protein product is CASTNLAGGPTDTQYF.

This clonotype has a handful of counts. V is TRBV4-1 and J is TRBJ2-2; 7 nucleotides match TRBD1. V was pared by 1 base and J by 2 bases, with 4 bases of the junction left unmatched. The CDR3 loop spans 16 amino acids. CDR1 MGHRA and CDR2 YSYEKL come from the germline V gene. Here the CDR3 DNA reads TGCGCCAGCAGCCAAGCGACAGGGTCAAACACCGGGGAGCTGTTTTTT. Translating gives CASSQATGSNTGELFF.

This clonotype came up a few times. This chain uses TRBV6-5 with TRBJ2-3; possible D gene TRBD2, 5 bases. The V gene's germline CDR1 is MNHEY and CDR2 SVGAGI. V lost 5 bases and J 6 bases, leaving 15 bases between the germline ends. The CDR3 sequence is 14 residues long. The chain's CDR3 is CASSLEEGRDTQYF. CDR3 nucleotide sequence: TGTGCCAGCAGTCTGGAAGAGGGCCGCGATACGCAGTATTTT.

The V call is TRBV7-4, the J call TRBJ2-1; D might be TRBD2 (6 bases). The CDR3 is 15 residues long. The V end lost 5 bases, the J end lost 3 bases, and 14 bases lay between the germline ends. CDR1 and CDR2 from the germline V gene are SGHVT and SQSDAQ. CDR3: CASSTTSFNYNEQFF. CDR3 DNA sequence: TGTGCCAGCAGCACGACTAGTTTCAACTACAATGAGCAGTTCTTC. Supplemented by reference TRBV7-4 and TRBJ2-1, the full variable domain reads GAGVSQSPRYKVAKRGRDVALRCDSISGHVTLYWYRQTLGQGSEVLTYSQSDAQRDKSGRPSGRFSAERPERSVSTLKIQRTEQGDSAVYLCASSTTSFNYNEQFFGPGTRLTVL.

The V gene is TRBV12-3 or TRBV12-4, the J gene TRBJ2-7; possibly TRBD1 or TRBD2 for D (6 bases each). V was trimmed by 3 bases and J by 1 base, leaving 13 bases between them. The length of the CDR3 is 15 residues. The chain's CDR3 is CASSLGGILSYEQYF. The DNA for the CDR3 is TGTGCCAGCAGTTTGGGGGGCATATTGTCCTACGAGCAGTACTTC.

The chain uses TRBV7-9 and TRBJ2-1; 9 bases map to TRBD2. CDR1 and CDR2 from the germline V gene are SEHNR and FQNEAQ (reference sequence). Losses at the gene ends were 9 bases for V and 6 bases for J; bases not matched to a gene: 12. CDR3 length: 15 residues. The CDR3 is CASRAAGGSLNEQFF. CDR3 nucleotide sequence: TGTGCCAGTAGGGCGGCGGGAGGGTCCCTCAATGAGCAGTTCTTC.

The chain carries TRBV7-9 and TRBJ1-4; D is unclear. V gave up 3 bases and J gave up 4 bases, with 9 bases separating them. Germline V gene data show CDR1 as SEHNR and CDR2 as FQNEAQ (reference sequence). The CDR3 is 14 residues long. The CDR3 region has the DNA TGTGCCAGCAGCTTTCGGCAGATTAATGAAAAACTGTTTTTT. Protein: CASSFRQINEKLFF.

This clonotype was recorded at least ten times. The chain uses TRBV7-2 and TRBJ2-4; possible D gene TRBD2, 5 bases. Germline loops: CDR1 SGHTA, CDR2 FQGNSA. The CDR3 is 14 residues long. V gave up 5 bases and J gave up 9 bases, with 17 bases separating them. This CDR3 reads CASSERSTGGIQYF. The DNA for the CDR3 is TGTGCCAGCAGCGAGCGGAGTACCGGAGGCATTCAGTACTTC.

This chain joins TRBV5-1 and TRBJ2-1; 8 nucleotides agree with TRBD1. Trimming removed 0 bases from V and 8 bases from J; junction bases left unmatched: 7. CDR1 SGHRS and CDR2 YFSETQ come from the germline V gene. CDR3 size: 15 residues. The CDR3 reads CASSLVGTGMDEQFF. CDR3 in DNA: TGCGCCAGCAGCTTGGTCGGGACAGGCATGGATGAGCAGTTCTTC.

The table lists this clonotype with a few counts. This sequence joins TRBV7-9 and TRBJ2-2; D is tentatively TRBD1 or TRBD2 (5 bases each). Trimming pared 6 bases from V and 7 bases from J, leaving 18 bases between. The CDR3 totals 15 residues. In germline, CDR1 is SEHNR, CDR2 FQNEAQ (reference sequence). The CDR3 sequence is CASRRDPGSVGELFF. Written as DNA, the CDR3 is TGTGCCAGCAGACGGGACCCGGGGTCGGTCGGGGAGCTGTTTTTT. The variable domain in full, with the rest retrieved from reference TRBV7-9 and TRBJ2-2, is DTGVSQNPRHKITKRGQNVTFRCDPISEHNRLYWYRQTLGQGPEFLTYFQNEAQLEKSRLLSDRFSAERPKGSFSTLEIQRTEQGDSAMYLCASRRDPGSVGELFFGEGSRLTVL.